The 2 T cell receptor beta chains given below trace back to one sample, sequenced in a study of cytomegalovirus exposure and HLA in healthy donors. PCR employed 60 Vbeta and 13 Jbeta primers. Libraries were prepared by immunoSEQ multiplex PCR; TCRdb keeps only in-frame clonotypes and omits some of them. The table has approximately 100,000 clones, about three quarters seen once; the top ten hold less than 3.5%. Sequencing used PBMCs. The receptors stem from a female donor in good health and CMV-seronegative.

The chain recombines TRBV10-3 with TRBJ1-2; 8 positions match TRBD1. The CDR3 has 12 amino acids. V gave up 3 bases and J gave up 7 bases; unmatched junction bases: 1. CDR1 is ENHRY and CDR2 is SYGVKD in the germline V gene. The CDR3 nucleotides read TGTGCCATCAGTGACAGGGGGCCTGGCTACACCTTC. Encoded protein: CAISDRGPGYTF.

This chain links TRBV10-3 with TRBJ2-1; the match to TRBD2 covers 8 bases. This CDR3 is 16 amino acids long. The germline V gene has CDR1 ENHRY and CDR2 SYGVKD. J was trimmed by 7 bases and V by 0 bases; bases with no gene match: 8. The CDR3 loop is CAISESISGGMNEQFF. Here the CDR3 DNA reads TGTGCCATCAGTGAGTCGATCAGCGGGGGTATGAATGAGCAGTTCTTC.